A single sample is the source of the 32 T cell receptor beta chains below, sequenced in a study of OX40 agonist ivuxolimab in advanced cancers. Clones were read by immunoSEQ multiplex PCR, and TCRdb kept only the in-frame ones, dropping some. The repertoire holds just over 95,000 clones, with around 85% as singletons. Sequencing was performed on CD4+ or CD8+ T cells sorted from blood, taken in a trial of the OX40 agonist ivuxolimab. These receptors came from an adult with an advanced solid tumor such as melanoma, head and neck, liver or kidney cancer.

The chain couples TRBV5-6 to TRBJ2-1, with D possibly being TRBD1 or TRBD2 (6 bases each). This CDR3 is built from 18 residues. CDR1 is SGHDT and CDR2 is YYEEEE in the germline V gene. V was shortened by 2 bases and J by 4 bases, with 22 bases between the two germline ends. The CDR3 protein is CASSLTSRGTPIYNEQFF. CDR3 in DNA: TGTGCCAGCAGCTTAACATCTCGCGGGACACCAATTTACAATGAGCAGTTCTTC.

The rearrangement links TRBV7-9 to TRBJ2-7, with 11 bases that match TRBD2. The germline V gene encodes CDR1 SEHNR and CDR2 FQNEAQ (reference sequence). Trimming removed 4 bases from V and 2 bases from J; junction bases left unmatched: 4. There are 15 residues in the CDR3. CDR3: CASSSRLAGTYEQYF. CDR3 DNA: TGTGCCAGCAGCTCCCGACTAGCGGGGACCTACGAGCAGTACTTC.

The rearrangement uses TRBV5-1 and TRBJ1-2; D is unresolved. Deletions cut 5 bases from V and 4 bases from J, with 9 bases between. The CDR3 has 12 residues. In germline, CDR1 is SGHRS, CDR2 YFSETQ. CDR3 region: CASSPSLYGYTF. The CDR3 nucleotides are TGCGCCAGCAGTCCTAGCCTCTATGGCTACACCTTC.

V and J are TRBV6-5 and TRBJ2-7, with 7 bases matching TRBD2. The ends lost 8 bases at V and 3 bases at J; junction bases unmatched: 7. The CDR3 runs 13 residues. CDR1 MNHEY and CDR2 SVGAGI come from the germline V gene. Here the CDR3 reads CASFEAGIYEQYF. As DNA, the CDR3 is TGTGCCAGCTTTGAAGCGGGAATCTACGAGCAGTACTTC.

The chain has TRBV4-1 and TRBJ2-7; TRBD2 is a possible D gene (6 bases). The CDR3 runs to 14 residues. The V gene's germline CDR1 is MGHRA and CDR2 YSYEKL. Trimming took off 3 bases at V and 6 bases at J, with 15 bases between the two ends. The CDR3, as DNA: TGCGCCAGCAGCCAGACCTGGGGGGAGGTCGAGCAGTACTTC. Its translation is CASSQTWGEVEQYF.

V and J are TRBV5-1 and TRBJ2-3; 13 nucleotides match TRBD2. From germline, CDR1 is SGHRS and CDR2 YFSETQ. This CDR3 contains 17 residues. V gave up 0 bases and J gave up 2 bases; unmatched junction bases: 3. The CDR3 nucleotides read TGCGCCAGCAGCTTGGGGACTAGCGGGAGTAACACAGATACGCAGTATTTT. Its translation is CASSLGTSGSNTDTQYF.

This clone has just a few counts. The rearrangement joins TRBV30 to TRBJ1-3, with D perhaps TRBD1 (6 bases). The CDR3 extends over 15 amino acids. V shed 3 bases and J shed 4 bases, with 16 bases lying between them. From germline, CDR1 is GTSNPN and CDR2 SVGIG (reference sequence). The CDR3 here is CAWSLGGAGGNTIYF. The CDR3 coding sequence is TGTGCCTGGAGCCTTGGGGGGGCTGGCGGAAACACCATATATTTT.

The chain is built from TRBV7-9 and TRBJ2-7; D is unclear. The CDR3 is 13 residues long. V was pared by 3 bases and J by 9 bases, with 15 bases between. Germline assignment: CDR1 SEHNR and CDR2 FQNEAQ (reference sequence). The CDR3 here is CASSLGLADGQYF. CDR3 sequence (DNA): TGTGCCAGCAGCTTGGGGTTGGCGGATGGGCAGTACTTC.

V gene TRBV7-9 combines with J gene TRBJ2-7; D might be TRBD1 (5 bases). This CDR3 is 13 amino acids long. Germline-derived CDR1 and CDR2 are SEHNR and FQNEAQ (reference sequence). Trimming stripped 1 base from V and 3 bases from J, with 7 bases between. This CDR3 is CASSLEGYYEQYF. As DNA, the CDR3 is TGTGCCAGCAGCTTAGAGGGGTACTACGAGCAGTACTTC.

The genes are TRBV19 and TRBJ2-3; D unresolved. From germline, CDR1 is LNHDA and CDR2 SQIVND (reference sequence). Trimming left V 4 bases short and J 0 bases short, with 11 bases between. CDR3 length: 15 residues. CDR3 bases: TGTGCCAGTAGTACCGACCCCTCTAGCACAGATACGCAGTATTTT. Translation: CASSTDPSSTDTQYF.

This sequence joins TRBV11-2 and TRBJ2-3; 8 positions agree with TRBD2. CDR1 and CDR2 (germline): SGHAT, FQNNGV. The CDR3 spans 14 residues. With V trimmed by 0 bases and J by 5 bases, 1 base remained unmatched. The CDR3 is CASSLDLAGDTQYF. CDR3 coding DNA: TGTGCCAGCAGCTTAGACCTAGCGGGAGATACGCAGTATTTT.

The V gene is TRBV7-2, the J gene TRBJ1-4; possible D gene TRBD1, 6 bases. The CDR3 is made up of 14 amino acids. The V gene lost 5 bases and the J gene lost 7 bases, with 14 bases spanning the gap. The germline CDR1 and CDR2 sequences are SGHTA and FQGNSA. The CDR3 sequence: CASSVYRVSEKLFF. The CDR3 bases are TGTGCCAGCAGCGTATACAGGGTCAGTGAAAAACTGTTTTTT.

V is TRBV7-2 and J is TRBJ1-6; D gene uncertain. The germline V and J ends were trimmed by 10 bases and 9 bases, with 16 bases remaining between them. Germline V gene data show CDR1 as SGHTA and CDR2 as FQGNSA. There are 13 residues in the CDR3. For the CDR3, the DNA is TGTGCCACCTCCGGGTCCGCAGGTTCACCCCTCCACTTT. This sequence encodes CATSGSAGSPLHF.

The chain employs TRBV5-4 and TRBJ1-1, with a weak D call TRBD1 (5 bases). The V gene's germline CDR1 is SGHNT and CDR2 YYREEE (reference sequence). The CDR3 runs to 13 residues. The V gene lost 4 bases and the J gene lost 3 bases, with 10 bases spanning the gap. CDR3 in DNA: TGTGCCAGCAGCCCGGGGGGAGACACTGAAGCTTTCTTT. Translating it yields CASSPGGDTEAFF. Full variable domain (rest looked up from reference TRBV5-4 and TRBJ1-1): ETGVTQSPTHLIKTRGQQVTLRCSSQSGHNTVSWYQQALGQGPQFIFQYYREEENGRGNFPPRFSGLQFPNYSSELNVNALELDDSALYLCASSPGGDTEAFFGQGTRLTVV.

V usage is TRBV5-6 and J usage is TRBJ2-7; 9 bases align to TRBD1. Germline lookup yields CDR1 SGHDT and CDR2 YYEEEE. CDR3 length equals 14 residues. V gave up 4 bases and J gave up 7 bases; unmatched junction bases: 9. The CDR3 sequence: CASSLDRGREEQYF. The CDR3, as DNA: TGTGCCAGCAGCCTGGACAGGGGAAGGGAAGAGCAGTACTTC.

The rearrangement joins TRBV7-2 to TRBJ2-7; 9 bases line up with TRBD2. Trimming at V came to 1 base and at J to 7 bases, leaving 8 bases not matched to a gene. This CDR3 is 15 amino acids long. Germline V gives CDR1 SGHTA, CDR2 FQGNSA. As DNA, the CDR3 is TGTGCCAGCAGCTTAGGAATAGCGGGGGCCGGTGAGCAGTACTTC. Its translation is CASSLGIAGAGEQYF.

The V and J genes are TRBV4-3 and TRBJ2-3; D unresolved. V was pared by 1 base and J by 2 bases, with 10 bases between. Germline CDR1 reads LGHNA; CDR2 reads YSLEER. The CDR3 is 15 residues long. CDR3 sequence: CASSQASLFTDTQYF. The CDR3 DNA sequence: TGCGCCAGCAGCCAAGCCAGTCTCTTCACAGATACGCAGTATTTT.

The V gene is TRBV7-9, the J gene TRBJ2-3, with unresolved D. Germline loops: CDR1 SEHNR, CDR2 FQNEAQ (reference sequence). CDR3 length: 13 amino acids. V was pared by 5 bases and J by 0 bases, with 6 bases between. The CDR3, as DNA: TGTGCCAGCAGCCTGTACAGCACAGATACGCAGTATTTT. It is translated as CASSLYSTDTQYF.

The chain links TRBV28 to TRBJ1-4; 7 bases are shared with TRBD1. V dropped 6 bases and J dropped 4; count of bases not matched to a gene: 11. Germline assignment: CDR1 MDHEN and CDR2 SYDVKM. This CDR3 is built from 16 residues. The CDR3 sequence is CASSPPTGTDNEKLFF. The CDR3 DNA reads TGTGCCAGCAGCCCCCCCACCGGGACAGATAATGAAAAACTGTTTTTT.

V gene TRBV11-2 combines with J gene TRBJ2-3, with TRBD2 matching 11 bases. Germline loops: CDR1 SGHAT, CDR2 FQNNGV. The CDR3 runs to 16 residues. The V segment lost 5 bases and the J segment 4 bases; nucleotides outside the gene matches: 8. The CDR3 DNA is TGTGCCAGCAGCAATTTAGCGGGAGGGGAGGCAGATACGCAGTATTTT. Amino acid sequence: CASSNLAGGEADTQYF.

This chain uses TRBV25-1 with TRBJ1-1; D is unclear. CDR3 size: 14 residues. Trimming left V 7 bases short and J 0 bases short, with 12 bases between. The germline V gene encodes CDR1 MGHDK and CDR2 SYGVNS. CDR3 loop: CASIGANLNTEAFF. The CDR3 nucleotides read TGTGCCAGCATCGGAGCGAACCTGAACACTGAAGCTTTCTTT.

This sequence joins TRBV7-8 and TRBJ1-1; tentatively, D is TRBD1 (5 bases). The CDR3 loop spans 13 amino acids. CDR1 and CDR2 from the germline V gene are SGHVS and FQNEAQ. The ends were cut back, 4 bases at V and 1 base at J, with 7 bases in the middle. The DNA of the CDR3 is TGTGCCAGCAGCTCAGACAGGAACACTGAAGCTTTCTTT. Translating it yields CASSSDRNTEAFF.

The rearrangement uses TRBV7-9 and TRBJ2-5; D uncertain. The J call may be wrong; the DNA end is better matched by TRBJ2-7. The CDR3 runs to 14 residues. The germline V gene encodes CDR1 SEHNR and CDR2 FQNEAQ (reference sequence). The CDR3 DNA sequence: TGTGCCAGCAGCTTAGCGGTGGGTAGCTACGAGCAGTACTTC. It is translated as CASSLAVGSYEQYF.

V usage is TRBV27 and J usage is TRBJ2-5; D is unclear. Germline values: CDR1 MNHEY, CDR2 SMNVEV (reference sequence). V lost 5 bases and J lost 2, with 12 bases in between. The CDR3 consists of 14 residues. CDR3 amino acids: CASSEGRRQETQYF. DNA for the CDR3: TGTGCCAGCAGTGAAGGACGCCGACAAGAGACCCAGTACTTC.

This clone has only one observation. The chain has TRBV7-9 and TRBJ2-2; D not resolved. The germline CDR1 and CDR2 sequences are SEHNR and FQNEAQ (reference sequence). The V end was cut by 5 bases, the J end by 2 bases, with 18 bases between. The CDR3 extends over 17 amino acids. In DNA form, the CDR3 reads TGTGCCAGCAGCCTCGGATGGCAGCGATCAAACACCGGGGAGCTGTTTTTT. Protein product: CASSLGWQRSNTGELFF.

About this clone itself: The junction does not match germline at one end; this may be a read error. The CDR3 is CASSPGSSLAF. The CDR3 DNA is TGTGCCAGCAGCCCGGGGAGCTCGCTCGCCTTC. The chain uses TRBV11-2 and TRBJ1-2; unclear D gene. Germline values: CDR1 SGHAT, CDR2 FQNNGV. The CDR3 is made up of 11 amino acids.

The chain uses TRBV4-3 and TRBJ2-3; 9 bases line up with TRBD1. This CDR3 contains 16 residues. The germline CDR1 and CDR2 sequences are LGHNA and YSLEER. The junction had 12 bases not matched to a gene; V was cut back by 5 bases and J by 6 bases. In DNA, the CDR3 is TGCGCCAGCAGCTTCACGCGGACAGGGGATGGGGATACGCAGTATTTT. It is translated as CASSFTRTGDGDTQYF.

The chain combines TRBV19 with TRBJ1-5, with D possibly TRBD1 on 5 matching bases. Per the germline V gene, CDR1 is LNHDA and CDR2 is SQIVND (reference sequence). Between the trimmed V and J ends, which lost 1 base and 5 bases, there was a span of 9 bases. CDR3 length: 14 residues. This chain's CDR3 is CASSIGGGYQPQHF. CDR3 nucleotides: TGTGCCAGTAGTATAGGGGGGGGTTATCAGCCCCAGCATTTT.

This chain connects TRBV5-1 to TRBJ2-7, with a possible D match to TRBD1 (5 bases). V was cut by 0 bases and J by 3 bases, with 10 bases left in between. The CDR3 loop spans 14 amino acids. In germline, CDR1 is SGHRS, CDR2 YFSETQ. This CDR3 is CASSLGQGFYEQYF. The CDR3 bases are TGCGCCAGCAGCTTGGGCCAGGGATTCTACGAGCAGTACTTC.

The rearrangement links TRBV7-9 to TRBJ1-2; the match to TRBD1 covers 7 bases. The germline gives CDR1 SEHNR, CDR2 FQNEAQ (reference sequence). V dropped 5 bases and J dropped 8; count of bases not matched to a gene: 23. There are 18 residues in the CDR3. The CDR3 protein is CASSQAAQTGFLFGGYTF. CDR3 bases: TGTGCCAGCAGCCAAGCCGCCCAGACAGGGTTCCTCTTCGGGGGCTACACCTTC.

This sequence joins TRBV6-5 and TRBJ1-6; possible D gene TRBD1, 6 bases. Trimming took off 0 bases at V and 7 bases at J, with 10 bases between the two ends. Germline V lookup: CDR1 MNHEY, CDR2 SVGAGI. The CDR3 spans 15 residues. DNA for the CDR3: TGTGCCAGCAGTTACTCCGGGGGGGGCAATTCACCCCTCCACTTT. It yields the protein CASSYSGGGNSPLHF.

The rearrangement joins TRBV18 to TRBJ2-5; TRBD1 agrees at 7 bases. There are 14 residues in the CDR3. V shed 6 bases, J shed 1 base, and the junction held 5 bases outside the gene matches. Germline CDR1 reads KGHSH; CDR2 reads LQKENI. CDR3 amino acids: CASSPRDSQETQYF. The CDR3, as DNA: TGTGCCAGCTCTCCTCGGGACAGCCAAGAGACCCAGTACTTC.